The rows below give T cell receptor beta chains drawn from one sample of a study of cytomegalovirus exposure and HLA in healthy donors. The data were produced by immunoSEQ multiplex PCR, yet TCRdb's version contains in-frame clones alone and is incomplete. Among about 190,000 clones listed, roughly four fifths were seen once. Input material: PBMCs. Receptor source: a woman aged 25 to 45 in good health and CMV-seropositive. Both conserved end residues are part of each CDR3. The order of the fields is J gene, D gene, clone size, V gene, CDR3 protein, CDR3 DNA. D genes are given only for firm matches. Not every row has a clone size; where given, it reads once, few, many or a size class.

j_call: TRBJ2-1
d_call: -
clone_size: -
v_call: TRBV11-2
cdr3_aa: CASSLYQGLSSYNEQFF
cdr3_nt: TGTGCCAGCAGCTTATACCAGGGTCTAAGCTCCTACAATGAGCAGTTCTTC

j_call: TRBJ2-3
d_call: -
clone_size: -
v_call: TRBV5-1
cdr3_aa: CASSLSPPADTQYF
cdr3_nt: TGCGCCAGCAGCTTGTCCCCGCCAGCAGATACGCAGTATTTT

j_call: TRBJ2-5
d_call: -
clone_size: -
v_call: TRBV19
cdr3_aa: CASSILNRDRETQYF
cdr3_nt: TGTGCCAGTAGTATTCTTAACAGGGACCGGGAGACCCAGTACTTC

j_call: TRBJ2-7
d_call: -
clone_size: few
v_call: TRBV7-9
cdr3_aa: CASSPSSGESSYEQYF
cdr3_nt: TGTGCCAGCAGCCCGAGTAGCGGAGAAAGCTCCTACGAGCAGTACTTC

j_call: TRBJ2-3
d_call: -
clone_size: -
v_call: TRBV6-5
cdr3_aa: CASQDRPTSTDTQYF
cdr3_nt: TGTGCCAGCCAAGACAGGCCCACTAGCACAGATACGCAGTATTTT

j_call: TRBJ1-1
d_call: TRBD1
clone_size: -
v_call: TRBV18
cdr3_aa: CASSFGQGATEAFF
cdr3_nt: TGTGCCAGCTCCTTCGGACAGGGTGCCACTGAAGCTTTCTTT

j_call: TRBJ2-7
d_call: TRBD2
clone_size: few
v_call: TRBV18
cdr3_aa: CASSPSVASGKGEQYF
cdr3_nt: TGTGCCAGCTCACCGTCAGTCGCTAGCGGGAAAGGCGAGCAGTACTTC

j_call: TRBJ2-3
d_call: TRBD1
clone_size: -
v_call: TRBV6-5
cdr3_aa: CASSYRGQGADTQYF
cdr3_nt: TGTGCCAGCAGTTACCGGGGACAGGGGGCAGATACGCAGTATTTT

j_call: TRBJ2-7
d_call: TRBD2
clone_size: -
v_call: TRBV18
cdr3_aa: CASSPITSGRANHEQYF
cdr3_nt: TGTGCCAGCTCACCAATTACTAGCGGGAGGGCCAACCACGAGCAGTACTTC

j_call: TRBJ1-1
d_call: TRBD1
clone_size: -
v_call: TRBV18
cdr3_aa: CASSPGGNRGILNTEAFF
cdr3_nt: TGTGCCAGCTCACCAGGGGGGAACAGGGGAATTTTGAACACTGAAGCTTTCTTT

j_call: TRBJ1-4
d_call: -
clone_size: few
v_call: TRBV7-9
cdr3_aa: CSSEKTGGKGEKLFF
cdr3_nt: TGTTCCAGCGAAAAGACGGGGGGGAAAGGGGAAAAACTGTTTTTT

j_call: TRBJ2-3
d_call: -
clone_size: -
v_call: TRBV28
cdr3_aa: CASSLGGSSTDTQYF
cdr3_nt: TGTGCCAGCAGCCTGGGGGGTTCTAGCACAGATACGCAGTATTTT

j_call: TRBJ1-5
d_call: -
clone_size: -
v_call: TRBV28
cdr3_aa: CASSQLWSSNQPQHF
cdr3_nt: TGTGCCAGCAGTCAATTGTGGAGTAGCAATCAGCCCCAGCATTTT

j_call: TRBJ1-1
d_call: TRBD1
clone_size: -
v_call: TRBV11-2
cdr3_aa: CASSFGQAGEAFF
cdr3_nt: TGTGCCAGCAGCTTTGGACAGGCGGGTGAAGCTTTCTTT

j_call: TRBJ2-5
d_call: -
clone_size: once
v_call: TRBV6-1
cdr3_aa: CASSRNKETQYF
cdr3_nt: TGTGCCAGCAGCAGAAATAAAGAGACCCAGTACTTC

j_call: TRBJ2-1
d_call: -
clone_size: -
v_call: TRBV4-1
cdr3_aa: CASSLPGNEQFF
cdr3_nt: TGCGCCAGCAGCCTCCCCGGGAATGAGCAGTTCTTC

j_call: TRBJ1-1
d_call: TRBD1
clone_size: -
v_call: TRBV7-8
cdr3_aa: CASSKSQGAQIEAFF
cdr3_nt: TGTGCCAGCAGCAAATCGCAGGGGGCGCAAATTGAAGCTTTCTTT

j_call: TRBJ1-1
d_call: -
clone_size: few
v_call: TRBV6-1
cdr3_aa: CASPPEGASNTEAFF
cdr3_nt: TGTGCCAGCCCCCCCGAAGGGGCATCGAACACTGAAGCTTTCTTT

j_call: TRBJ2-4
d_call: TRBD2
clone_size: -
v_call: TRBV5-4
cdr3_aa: CASSLGTSEKNIQYF
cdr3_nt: TGTGCCAGCAGCCTGGGGACTAGCGAGAAAAACATTCAGTACTTC

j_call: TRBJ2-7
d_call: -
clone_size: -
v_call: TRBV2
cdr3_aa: CATAAGDVYEQYF
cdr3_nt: TGTGCCACCGCGGCAGGGGATGTGTACGAGCAGTACTTC

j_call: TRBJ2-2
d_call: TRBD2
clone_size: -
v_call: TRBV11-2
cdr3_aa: CASSSEASGNTGELFF
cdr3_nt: TGTGCCAGCAGTTCAGAGGCTAGCGGGAACACCGGGGAGCTGTTTTTT

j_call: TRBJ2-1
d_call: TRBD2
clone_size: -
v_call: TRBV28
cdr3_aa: CASSLGGVIDEQFF
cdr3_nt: TGTGCCAGCAGTTTGGGGGGGGTTATCGATGAGCAGTTCTTC

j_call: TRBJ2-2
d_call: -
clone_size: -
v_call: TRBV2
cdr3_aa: CASRRDTTGELFF
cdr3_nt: TGTGCCAGCCGACGGGACACCACCGGGGAGCTGTTTTTT

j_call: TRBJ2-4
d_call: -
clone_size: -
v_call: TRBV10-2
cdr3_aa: CASTEQNLAKNIQYF
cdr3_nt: TGCGCCAGCACAGAACAAAATTTAGCCAAAAACATTCAGTACTTC

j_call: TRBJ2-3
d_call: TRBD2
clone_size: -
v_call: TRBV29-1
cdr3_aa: CSVVTGGPDTQYF
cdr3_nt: TGCAGCGTTGTAACGGGAGGACCAGATACGCAGTATTTT

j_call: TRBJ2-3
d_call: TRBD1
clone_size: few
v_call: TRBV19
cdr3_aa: CASSTGQGTDTQYF
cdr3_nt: TGTGCCAGTAGTACAGGACAGGGGACAGATACGCAGTATTTT

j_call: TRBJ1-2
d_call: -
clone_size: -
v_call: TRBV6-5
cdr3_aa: CASSYSDSYGYTF
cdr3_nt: TGTGCCAGCAGTTACTCGGACAGCTATGGCTACACCTTC

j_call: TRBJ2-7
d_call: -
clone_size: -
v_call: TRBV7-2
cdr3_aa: CASSLGREVLYEQYF
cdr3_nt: TGTGCCAGCAGCTTAGGAAGGGAGGTACTTTACGAGCAGTACTTC

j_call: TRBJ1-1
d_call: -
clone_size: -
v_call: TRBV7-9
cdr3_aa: CASSYSGGDTEAFF
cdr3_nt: TGTGCCAGCAGCTACTCCGGAGGTGACACTGAAGCTTTCTTT

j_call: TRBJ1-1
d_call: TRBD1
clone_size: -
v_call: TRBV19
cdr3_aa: CASTRTGNTEAFF
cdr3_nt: TGTGCCAGTACTCGGACAGGGAACACTGAAGCTTTCTTT

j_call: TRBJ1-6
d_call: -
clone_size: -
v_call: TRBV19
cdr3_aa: CASSPLSTGSYNSPLHF
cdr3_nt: TGTGCCAGTAGTCCCCTTTCAACGGGCTCCTATAATTCACCCCTCCACTTT

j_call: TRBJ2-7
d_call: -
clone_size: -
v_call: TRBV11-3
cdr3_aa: CASSLGGNSYEQYF
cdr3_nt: TGTGCCAGCAGCTTAGGGGGCAACTCCTACGAGCAGTACTTC

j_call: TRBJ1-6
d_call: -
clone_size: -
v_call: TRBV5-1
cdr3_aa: CASSPVVSSSGNSPLHF
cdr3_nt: TGCGCCAGCAGCCCCGTCGTTTCGAGCTCCGGGAATTCACCCCTCCACTTT

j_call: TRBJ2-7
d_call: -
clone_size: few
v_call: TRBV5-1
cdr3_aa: CASSLGPPSQYEQYF
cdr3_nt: TGCGCCAGCAGCTTGGGCCCTCCTAGCCAGTACGAGCAGTACTTC

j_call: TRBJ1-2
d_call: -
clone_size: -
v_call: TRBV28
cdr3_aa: CASMGGQLGDGYTF
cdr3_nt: TGTGCCAGCATGGGGGGTCAGCTGGGGGATGGCTACACCTTC

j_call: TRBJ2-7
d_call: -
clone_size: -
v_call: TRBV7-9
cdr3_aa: CASSSSLRQATPDYEQYF
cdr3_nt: TGTGCCAGCAGCTCTTCCCTCCGACAGGCAACCCCGGACTACGAGCAGTACTTC

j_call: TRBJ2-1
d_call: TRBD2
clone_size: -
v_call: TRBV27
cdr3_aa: CASSSSLAGGAEQFF
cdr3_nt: TGTGCCAGCAGCTCCAGCCTAGCGGGAGGGGCTGAGCAGTTCTTC

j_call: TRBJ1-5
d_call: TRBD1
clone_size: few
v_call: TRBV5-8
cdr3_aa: CASSVSGGVGQPQHF
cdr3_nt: TGTGCCAGCAGCGTCTCAGGGGGAGTCGGTCAGCCCCAGCATTTT

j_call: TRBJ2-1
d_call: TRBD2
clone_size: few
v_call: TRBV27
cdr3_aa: CASSTTSVASNEQFF
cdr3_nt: TGTGCCAGCAGTACGACTAGCGTCGCTTCTAATGAGCAGTTCTTC

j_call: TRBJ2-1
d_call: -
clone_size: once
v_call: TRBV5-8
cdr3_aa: CASSLRGSDEQFF
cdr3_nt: TGTGCCAGCAGCTTGCGGGGGTCGGATGAGCAGTTCTTC

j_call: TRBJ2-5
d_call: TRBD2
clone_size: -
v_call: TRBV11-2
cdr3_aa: CASSPGGSGGTQYF
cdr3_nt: TGTGCCAGCAGCCCCGGGGGGTCCGGGGGGACCCAGTACTTC

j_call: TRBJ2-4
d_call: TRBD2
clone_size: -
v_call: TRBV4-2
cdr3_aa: CASSRAQEGLALHF
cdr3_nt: TGTGCCAGCAGCCGGGCCCAGGAAGGACTAGCGCTTCACTTC